Detailed here is one T cell receptor beta chain. No antigen is known for it. V was cut by 4 bases and J by 1 base, with 25 bases left in between. Germline V lookup: CDR1 LGHDT, CDR2 YNNKEL (reference sequence). The CDR3 is 19 amino acids. When less than 12 days of culture had elapsed, CD4+ T cells were isolated. Either the BNT162b2 or mRNA-1273 vaccine was given to participants in two doses. The data stem from a study of vaccination effects on CD4 cells after COVID-19. Method: immunoSEQ multiplex PCR; TCRdb's copy keeps in-frame clones and lacks some. The sample contains 45,000 to 65,000 clones, about 78% of which appear only once.

The sequenced sample was CD4+ T cells from PBMCs cultured without peptide, obtained after COVID-19 vaccination. The chain has TRBV3-1 (or the pseudogene TRBV3-2) and TRBJ1-1; D might be TRBD1 (5 bases). The receptor's source is a human donor who received a COVID-19 vaccine. The CDR3 DNA sequence: TGTGCCAGCAGCCGACCACTGCTGACAGAAATGGCCCCGAACACTGAAGCTTTCTTT. Translation gives CASSRPLLTEMAPNTEAFF.